A selection of T cell receptor beta chains follows, all from one sample in a study of cytotoxic CD8 clonotypes in ibrutinib-treated CLL. Produced via immunoSEQ multiplex PCR; TCRdb's table is partial and in-frame only. This sample has about 63,000 clones, with roughly 70% found just once. The starting material was PBMCs, obtained after 12 months of ibrutinib treatment. These receptors originate from a human donor with chronic lymphocytic leukemia. The CDR3 runs from the conserved cysteine through the conserved F or W. Fields, in order: D gene, clone size, J gene, V gene, CDR3 DNA, CDR3 protein. The D gene is left open where the match is weak. Size tells how often a clone was seen (once, few, many) or the class of an expanded clone, and some rows leave it out.

D gene: .
clone size: .
J gene: TRBJ2-7
V gene: TRBV9
CDR3 DNA: TGTGCCAGCAGCACCGGACAGTATAGCGAGCAGTACTTC
CDR3 protein: CASSTGQYSEQYF

D gene: TRBD2
clone size: few
J gene: TRBJ2-7
V gene: TRBV6-6
CDR3 DNA: TGTGCCAGCACCGTTGGACTAGCGGGAGGTTACGAGCAGTACTTC
CDR3 protein: CASTVGLAGGYEQYF

D gene: .
clone size: once
J gene: TRBJ2-1
V gene: TRBV5-1
CDR3 DNA: TGCGCCAGCAGCCCTCAACAGGGCCGGCTGGCTTACAATGAGCAGTTCTTC
CDR3 protein: CASSPQQGRLAYNEQFF

D gene: .
clone size: .
J gene: TRBJ2-4
V gene: TRBV19
CDR3 DNA: TGTGCCAGTAGTATATTGGTCAGCCTAGCCAAAAACATTCAGTACTTC
CDR3 protein: CASSILVSLAKNIQYF

D gene: TRBD2
clone size: few
J gene: TRBJ2-7
V gene: TRBV7-2
CDR3 DNA: TGTGCCAGCAGTCAAGGACTAGTTTTGTACGAGCAGTACTTC
CDR3 protein: CASSQGLVLYEQYF

D gene: .
clone size: few
J gene: TRBJ1-5
V gene: TRBV7-3
CDR3 DNA: TGTGCCAGCAGCTTAAGGGACAGCAATCAGCCCCAGCATTTT
CDR3 protein: CASSLRDSNQPQHF

D gene: .
clone size: .
J gene: TRBJ2-7
V gene: TRBV4-1
CDR3 DNA: TGCGCCAGCAGCGGAAGGGTAGGGGGCGAGCAGTACTTC
CDR3 protein: CASSGRVGGEQYF

D gene: .
clone size: .
J gene: TRBJ2-2
V gene: TRBV9
CDR3 DNA: TGTGCCAGCAGCGTAGGAGCGGGCCCACCTCCAGGCGGGGAGCTGTTTTTT
CDR3 protein: CASSVGAGPPPGGELFF

D gene: TRBD2
clone size: .
J gene: TRBJ2-7
V gene: TRBV5-4
CDR3 DNA: TGTGCCAGCAGTCCTAGCGGGAGATCAGCCTACGAGCAGTACTTC
CDR3 protein: CASSPSGRSAYEQYF

D gene: .
clone size: .
J gene: TRBJ1-3
V gene: TRBV18
CDR3 DNA: TGTGCCAGCTCACCCCTGTTTCAGCCTGGAAACACCATATATTTT
CDR3 protein: CASSPLFQPGNTIYF

D gene: .
clone size: .
J gene: TRBJ1-5
V gene: TRBV6-1
CDR3 DNA: TGTGCCAGCAGTGAAGGATTTCGGGAGGACGGGAATCAGCCCCAGCATTTT
CDR3 protein: CASSEGFREDGNQPQHF

D gene: TRBD1
clone size: .
J gene: TRBJ2-1
V gene: TRBV5-1
CDR3 DNA: TGCGCCAGCAGCTTGGGTGCAGGGGGCGCTACCTCCTACAATGAGCAGTTCTTC
CDR3 protein: CASSLGAGGATSYNEQFF

D gene: .
clone size: .
J gene: TRBJ2-2
V gene: TRBV9
CDR3 DNA: TGTGCCAGCAGCGTGACGCAAGGAGGGACCGGGGAGCTGTTTTTT
CDR3 protein: CASSVTQGGTGELFF

D gene: .
clone size: .
J gene: TRBJ2-5
V gene: TRBV7-9
CDR3 DNA: TGTGCCAGCAGCTTAGTAGGGACAACTAACCAAGAGACCCAGTACTTC
CDR3 protein: CASSLVGTTNQETQYF

D gene: TRBD1
clone size: .
J gene: TRBJ1-2
V gene: TRBV7-9
CDR3 DNA: TGTGCCAGCAGCTTAGAACAGGGGCCCCATAACTATGGCTACACCTTC
CDR3 protein: CASSLEQGPHNYGYTF

D gene: TRBD1
clone size: .
J gene: TRBJ1-1
V gene: TRBV5-4
CDR3 DNA: TGTGCCAGCAGGCGAGGGGGCTCCTCGGGGGACACTGAAGCTTTCTTT
CDR3 protein: CASRRGGSSGDTEAFF

D gene: TRBD2
clone size: once
J gene: TRBJ2-7
V gene: TRBV6-6
CDR3 DNA: TGTGCCAGCAGCCCCACTAGCGGGTCCTACGAGCAGTACTTC
CDR3 protein: CASSPTSGSYEQYF

D gene: .
clone size: .
J gene: TRBJ2-5
V gene: TRBV30
CDR3 DNA: TGTGCCTGGAGCGGAGGCGGAGGGACCCAGTACTTC
CDR3 protein: CAWSGGGGTQYF

D gene: .
clone size: .
J gene: TRBJ2-7
V gene: TRBV7-2
CDR3 DNA: TGTGCCAGCAGCGAGACAGCTACCTCCTACGAGCAGTACTTC
CDR3 protein: CASSETATSYEQYF

D gene: .
clone size: .
J gene: TRBJ2-5
V gene: TRBV27
CDR3 DNA: TGTGCCAGCAGTGAGACAGCCCAAGAGACCCAGTACTTC
CDR3 protein: CASSETAQETQYF

D gene: .
clone size: .
J gene: TRBJ2-1
V gene: TRBV5-5
CDR3 DNA: TGTGCCAGCAGCTTGAACCCCTGTGTTGGGGGCCTCTGCGATGAGCAGTTCTTC
CDR3 protein: CASSLNPCVGGLCDEQFF

D gene: TRBD1
clone size: .
J gene: TRBJ1-5
V gene: TRBV7-8
CDR3 DNA: TGTGCCAGCAGCTTAGTCTCGGGACAGGGCAATCAGCCCCAGCATTTT
CDR3 protein: CASSLVSGQGNQPQHF

D gene: .
clone size: .
J gene: TRBJ2-1
V gene: TRBV10-3
CDR3 DNA: TGTGCCATCAGTGAGTCGGGGGGTGAGCAGTTCTTC
CDR3 protein: CAISESGGEQFF

D gene: TRBD2
clone size: .
J gene: TRBJ2-5
V gene: TRBV5-1
CDR3 DNA: TGCGCCAGCAGCTTGGTCCTAGCGGGAAGAGAGACCCAGTACTTC
CDR3 protein: CASSLVLAGRETQYF

D gene: .
clone size: .
J gene: TRBJ1-4
V gene: TRBV7-9
CDR3 DNA: TGTGCCAGCAGCGCCCGGGACAATGAAAAACTGTTTTTT
CDR3 protein: CASSARDNEKLFF

D gene: .
clone size: .
J gene: TRBJ2-5
V gene: TRBV5-1
CDR3 DNA: TGCGCCAGCAGCTTGGCCTCGGGAGCAGAGACCCAGTACTTC
CDR3 protein: CASSLASGAETQYF

D gene: .
clone size: .
J gene: TRBJ2-5
V gene: TRBV9
CDR3 DNA: TGTGCCAGCAGCGTAGGGGTCTCCGGCGGAGACGGGACCCAGTACTTC
CDR3 protein: CASSVGVSGGDGTQYF

D gene: TRBD2
clone size: .
J gene: TRBJ2-7
V gene: TRBV9
CDR3 DNA: TGTGCCAGCAGCTCCGGACTAGCGGGGTACGAGCAGTACTTC
CDR3 protein: CASSSGLAGYEQYF

D gene: .
clone size: .
J gene: TRBJ2-7
V gene: TRBV27
CDR3 DNA: TGTGCCAGCAGTTTATCGGGGCCCAGGTACGAGCAGTACTTC
CDR3 protein: CASSLSGPRYEQYF

D gene: .
clone size: once
J gene: TRBJ2-7
V gene: TRBV9
CDR3 DNA: TGTGCCAGCAGCGTAGGTCGGGAGAGGTACGAGCAGTACTTC
CDR3 protein: CASSVGRERYEQYF

D gene: TRBD1
clone size: .
J gene: TRBJ2-2
V gene: TRBV6-1
CDR3 DNA: TGTGCCAGCAAAGGGACAGTGAACACCGGGGAGCTGTTTTTT
CDR3 protein: CASKGTVNTGELFF

D gene: .
clone size: .
J gene: TRBJ2-3
V gene: TRBV6-5
CDR3 DNA: TGTGCCAGCAGTTACCTCGGGTCCGCTAGCACAGATACGCAGTATTTT
CDR3 protein: CASSYLGSASTDTQYF

D gene: .
clone size: once
J gene: TRBJ2-7
V gene: TRBV6-5
CDR3 DNA: TGTGCCACCAGATCGACTTGGGAGCAGTACTTC
CDR3 protein: CATRSTWEQYF

D gene: .
clone size: .
J gene: TRBJ2-1
V gene: TRBV7-9
CDR3 DNA: TGTGCCAGCAGCTTAGTGGAGGTAGAGCAGTTCTTC
CDR3 protein: CASSLVEVEQFF

D gene: .
clone size: .
J gene: TRBJ2-5
V gene: TRBV6-1
CDR3 DNA: TGTGCCAGCAAGGTCACAGGGGGGGTAGAGACCCAGTACTTC
CDR3 protein: CASKVTGGVETQYF

D gene: TRBD2
clone size: few
J gene: TRBJ2-1
V gene: TRBV19
CDR3 DNA: TGTGCCAGTAGTCCACTAGCGGGAGTGAACAATGAGCAGTTCTTC
CDR3 protein: CASSPLAGVNNEQFF

D gene: TRBD2
clone size: .
J gene: TRBJ2-7
V gene: TRBV4-1
CDR3 DNA: TGCGCCAGCAGCCAAGTTGTAGCGGGGGCCTACGAGCAGTACTTC
CDR3 protein: CASSQVVAGAYEQYF

D gene: TRBD2
clone size: .
J gene: TRBJ2-1
V gene: TRBV5-4
CDR3 DNA: TGTGCCAGCAGCTTGGCCAACCTAGCGGGAGGGTACAATGAGCAGTTCTTC
CDR3 protein: CASSLANLAGGYNEQFF

D gene: .
clone size: once
J gene: TRBJ2-1
V gene: TRBV5-1
CDR3 DNA: TGCGCCAGCAGCTTGGCAGCGGGCCCCTACAATGAGCAGTTCTTC
CDR3 protein: CASSLAAGPYNEQFF

D gene: .
clone size: .
J gene: TRBJ1-2
V gene: TRBV2
CDR3 DNA: TGTGCCAGCAGTGAAGTGGGGGGGGGCTATGGCTACACCTTC
CDR3 protein: CASSEVGGGYGYTF

D gene: .
clone size: .
J gene: TRBJ2-1
V gene: TRBV10-3
CDR3 DNA: TGTGCCAGCAGTGACTCGGGGCTTAGTGAGCAGTTCTTC
CDR3 protein: CASSDSGLSEQFF

D gene: TRBD2
clone size: .
J gene: TRBJ2-7
V gene: TRBV5-1
CDR3 DNA: TGCGCCAGCAGCTGGACACCATTAGCGGGAGGTATCGGGGAGCAGTACTTC
CDR3 protein: CASSWTPLAGGIGEQYF

D gene: .
clone size: .
J gene: TRBJ1-3
V gene: TRBV5-5
CDR3 DNA: TGTGCCAGCAGCTTAGGCGGACGGACTGGAAACACCATATATTTT
CDR3 protein: CASSLGGRTGNTIYF

D gene: .
clone size: .
J gene: TRBJ2-7
V gene: TRBV10-1
CDR3 DNA: TGCGCCAGCAGCGAGCAGTACTTC
CDR3 protein: CASSEQYF

D gene: .
clone size: .
J gene: TRBJ1-5
V gene: TRBV19
CDR3 DNA: TGTGCCAGTAGTATGGTTTCGGTATTGGGGGAACATAGCAATCAGCCCCAGCATTTT
CDR3 protein: CASSMVSVLGEHSNQPQHF

D gene: .
clone size: once
J gene: TRBJ2-3
V gene: TRBV7-9
CDR3 DNA: TGTGCCAGCAGCCCGCGTCCCGACAGCACAGATACGCAGTATTTT
CDR3 protein: CASSPRPDSTDTQYF

D gene: TRBD1
clone size: .
J gene: TRBJ1-5
V gene: TRBV28
CDR3 DNA: TGTGCCAGCAGTGACCCGACAGGGGGCGGCAATCAGCCCCAGCATTTT
CDR3 protein: CASSDPTGGGNQPQHF

D gene: .
clone size: few
J gene: TRBJ2-1
V gene: TRBV5-4
CDR3 DNA: TGTGCCAGCAGCTTGCGGCTATTCTCCTACAATGAGCAGTTCTTC
CDR3 protein: CASSLRLFSYNEQFF

D gene: TRBD2
clone size: .
J gene: TRBJ2-4
V gene: TRBV4-2
CDR3 DNA: TGTGCCAGCAGCCAAGCATTAGTTCTAGGGACTAGCGACCAAAACATTCAGTACTTC
CDR3 protein: CASSQALVLGTSDQNIQYF

D gene: .
clone size: .
J gene: TRBJ2-3
V gene: TRBV2
CDR3 DNA: TGTGCCAGCGTCGCATTTAGGGGTGGCACAGATACGCAGTATTTT
CDR3 protein: CASVAFRGGTDTQYF

D gene: TRBD1
clone size: .
J gene: TRBJ1-2
V gene: TRBV7-9
CDR3 DNA: TGTGCCAGCAGCTTCTCTCGGACAGGCACGGGCGGCTACACCTTC
CDR3 protein: CASSFSRTGTGGYTF

D gene: .
clone size: .
J gene: TRBJ2-7
V gene: TRBV5-1
CDR3 DNA: TGCGCCAGCGGGGTGGCCTTCTCCTACGAGCAGTACTTC
CDR3 protein: CASGVAFSYEQYF

D gene: .
clone size: .
J gene: TRBJ1-1
V gene: TRBV4-2
CDR3 DNA: TGTGCCAGCAGCCTTAGTACGGCCGACACTGAAGCTTTCTTT
CDR3 protein: CASSLSTADTEAFF

D gene: TRBD2
clone size: few
J gene: TRBJ2-7
V gene: TRBV11-2
CDR3 DNA: TGTGCCAGCAGACCTACTAGCGGGAGGCACGGGCAGTACTTC
CDR3 protein: CASRPTSGRHGQYF

D gene: .
clone size: .
J gene: TRBJ2-2
V gene: TRBV5-1
CDR3 DNA: TGCGCCAGCAGCTTGATAGGGTCGGACACCGGGGAGCTGTTTTTT
CDR3 protein: CASSLIGSDTGELFF